Presented here are 17 T cell receptor beta chains from one specimen sequenced in a study of blood T cell repertoires in COVID-19. The table came from immunoSEQ multiplex PCR; TCRdb's copy has only in-frame clones and leaves some out. The sample has approximately 200,000 clones, around four fifths seen once. Sequencing was carried out using peripheral blood. The receptors were gathered from a woman aged 25 to 39 with acute or convalescent COVID-19.

This sequence joins TRBV27 and TRBJ1-1; TRBD1 agrees at 7 bases. Germline loops: CDR1 MNHEY, CDR2 SMNVEV (reference sequence). This CDR3 is built from 14 residues. Losses at the gene ends were 1 base for V and 4 bases for J; bases not matched to a gene: 3. The CDR3 is CASSLFRTGTEAFF. CDR3 coding DNA: TGTGCCAGCAGTTTATTTCGGACAGGCACTGAAGCTTTCTTT.

The genes are TRBV27 and TRBJ2-6; a possible D gene is TRBD1 (5 bases). CDR3 size: 16 residues. Germline V gene lookup returns CDR1 MNHEY and CDR2 SMNVEV (reference sequence). V lost 4 bases to trimming and J lost 4 bases, with 14 bases between them. CDR3 nucleotide sequence: TGTGCCAGCAGTTCCCCAGGGTTCTCCGGGGCCAACGTCCTGACTTTC. It codes for CASSSPGFSGANVLTF.

The chain combines TRBV19 with TRBJ2-7, with 14 bases fitting TRBD2. Trimming removed 2 bases from V and 5 bases from J; junction bases left unmatched: 8. CDR1 is LNHDA, CDR2 SQIVND, per germline (reference sequence). CDR3 length equals 17 residues. The CDR3 DNA reads as TGTGCCAGTAGTATATTGGGACTAGCGGGAGAGAACCACGAGCAGTACTTC. It yields the protein CASSILGLAGENHEQYF.

The chain joins TRBV7-6 to TRBJ1-5; TRBD1 is a possible D gene (6 bases). This CDR3 contains 15 residues. V dropped 1 base and J dropped 7 bases, with 14 bases sitting between them. Germline values: CDR1 SGHVS, CDR2 FNYEAQ. The CDR3 loop reads CASSLEQGPGQPQHF. The DNA of the CDR3 is TGTGCCAGCAGCTTAGAACAGGGACCGGGGCAGCCCCAGCATTTT.

The V call is TRBV7-3, the J call TRBJ2-2; maybe TRBD2 (6 bases). Germline V gene sequence: CDR1 SGHTA, CDR2 FQGTGA. The CDR3 contains 17 residues. The ends were cut back, 5 bases at V and 2 bases at J, with 18 bases in the middle. The CDR3 bases are TGTGCCAGCAGCCGCCGGTCCGGGACTGGAAACACCGGGGAGCTGTTTTTT. It yields the protein CASSRRSGTGNTGELFF.

The rearrangement joins TRBV15 to TRBJ2-7, with D possibly being TRBD2 (5 bases). V lost 0 bases and J lost 3, with 9 bases in between. The length of the CDR3 is 14 residues. Germline lookup yields CDR1 LNHNV and CDR2 YYDKDF (reference sequence). CDR3 nucleotides: TGTGCCACCAGCAGAGAAGCGGAGTACTACGAGCAGTACTTC. It encodes CATSREAEYYEQYF. The variable domain in full, with the rest retrieved from reference TRBV15 and TRBJ2-7, is DAMVIQNPRYQVTQFGKPVTLSCSQTLNHNVMYWYQQKSSQAPKLLFHYYDKDFNNEADTPDNFQSRRPNTSFCFLDIRSPGLGDTAMYLCATSREAEYYEQYFGPGTRLTVT.

The chain couples TRBV7-2 to TRBJ1-1, with D unresolved. Trimming took off 1 base at V and 4 bases at J, with 10 bases between the two ends. Germline V lookup: CDR1 SGHTA, CDR2 FQGNSA. The CDR3 loop spans 14 amino acids. For the CDR3, the DNA is TGTGCCAGCAGCTTAGACTCCGGGTTCACTGAAGCTTTCTTT. Amino acids: CASSLDSGFTEAFF.

The chain is built from TRBV28 and TRBJ1-2; 12 nucleotides line up with TRBD1. This CDR3 spans 16 amino acids. With V trimmed by 6 bases and J by 5 bases, 10 bases remained unmatched. Germline loops: CDR1 MDHEN, CDR2 SYDVKM. The CDR3 loop is CASSGTGGGSGYGYTF. The CDR3 DNA is TGTGCCAGCAGCGGGACAGGGGGCGGTTCGGGATATGGCTACACCTTC.

This clone was seen a few times. The chain carries TRBV28 and TRBJ2-3; 11 positions match TRBD2. The CDR3 loop spans 16 amino acids. Germline CDR1 MDHEN, CDR2 SYDVKM. V lost 5 bases and J lost 4; bases outside the gene matches: 8. The CDR3 is CASSTRLAGWADTQYF. Here the CDR3 DNA reads TGTGCCAGCAGTACCCGACTAGCGGGATGGGCAGATACGCAGTATTTT. Full variable domain (outside the CDR3, taken from reference TRBV28 and TRBJ2-3): DVKVTQSSRYLVKRTGEKVFLECVQDMDHENMFWYRQDPGLGLRLIYFSYDVKMKEKGDIPEGYSVSREKKERFSLILESASTNQTSMYLCASSTRLAGWADTQYFGPGTRLTVL.

The CDR3 reads CAISESGGPNEKLFF. The CDR3 region has the DNA TGTGCCATCAGTGAGTCGGGGGGTCCTAATGAAAAACTGTTTTTT. The V gene is TRBV10-3, the J gene TRBJ1-4, with a weak D call TRBD1 (5 bases). CDR1 and CDR2 from the germline V gene are ENHRY and SYGVKD. Between the trimmed V and J ends, which lost 0 bases and 3 bases, there was a span of 8 bases. The CDR3 spans 15 residues.

V gene TRBV27 combines with J gene TRBJ1-1, with D unclear. The V gene lost 2 bases and the J gene lost 11 bases, with 9 bases spanning the gap. Germline CDR1 MNHEY, CDR2 SMNVEV (reference sequence). The CDR3 spans 11 residues. In nucleotides, the CDR3 is TGTGCCAGCAGTTTAGGGCCGGTCGCTTTCTTT. Protein sequence: CASSLGPVAFF.

This clone was picked up one time. The chain recombines TRBV19 with TRBJ1-1; possible D gene TRBD1, 5 bases. The CDR3 consists of 13 residues. Germline V gene lookup returns CDR1 LNHDA and CDR2 SQIVND (reference sequence). The germline V and J ends were trimmed by 6 bases and 4 bases, with 12 bases remaining between them. The CDR3 is CASRRGGGTEAFF. DNA for the CDR3: TGTGCCAGTAGAAGGGGAGGTGGCACTGAAGCTTTCTTT.

The chain is built from TRBV10-3 and TRBJ2-1, with 13 bases lining up with TRBD2. Germline-derived CDR1 and CDR2 are ENHRY and SYGVKD. V dropped 6 bases and J dropped 7; count of bases not matched to a gene: 3. The CDR3 runs 14 residues. CDR3 nucleotide sequence: TGTGCCATCAGCGGACTAGCGGGGGTTAATGAGCAGTTCTTC. Translated: CAISGLAGVNEQFF.

This sequence joins TRBV19 and TRBJ1-1, with TRBD1 matching over 11 bases. Germline V CDR1 and CDR2: LNHDA, SQIVND (reference sequence). J gave up 7 bases and V 6 bases, and 7 bases lay outside the gene matches. This CDR3 is built from 14 residues. The CDR3 DNA reads as TGTGCCAGTAGGCCGGGACAGGGGGTGGGTGAAGCTTTCTTT. Translation: CASRPGQGVGEAFF. Variable domain in full (rest from reference TRBV19 and TRBJ1-1): DGGITQSPKYLFRKEGQNVTLSCEQNLNHDAMYWYRQDPGQGLRLIYYSQIVNDFQKGDIAEGYSVSREKKESFPLTVTSAQKNPTAFYLCASRPGQGVGEAFFGQGTRLTVV.

The rearrangement uses TRBV15 and TRBJ1-2; D perhaps matches TRBD1 (6 bases). Trimming pared 5 bases from V and 0 bases from J, leaving 13 bases between. The germline V gene has CDR1 LNHNV and CDR2 YYDKDF (reference sequence). The CDR3 is made up of 15 amino acids. The chain's CDR3 is CATSAQQGPNYGYTF. In DNA, the CDR3 is TGTGCCACCAGCGCCCAACAGGGACCTAACTATGGCTACACCTTC.

V is TRBV5-6 and J is TRBJ1-2; TRBD1 might be the D (5 bases). The CDR3 runs to 15 residues. CDR1 is SGHDT, CDR2 YYEEEE, per germline. V lost 4 bases to trimming and J lost 0 bases, with 13 bases between them. CDR3 in DNA: TGTGCCAGCAGCCCCGGCCCAGGGACTAACTATGGCTACACCTTC. It specifies CASSPGPGTNYGYTF.

V gene TRBV6-2 or TRBV6-3 combines with J gene TRBJ2-3; TRBD2 matches at 8 bases. Germline V lookup: CDR1 MNHEY, CDR2 SVGEGT. J was trimmed by 4 bases and V by 0 bases; bases with no gene match: 6. This CDR3 comprises 16 residues. CDR3 nucleotide sequence: TGTGCCAGCAGTTACTCGATGTCGGGGGGGGCAGATACGCAGTATTTT. Translated: CASSYSMSGGADTQYF.